Listed here are 8 T cell receptor beta chains from one sample, sequenced in a study of blood T cell repertoires in COVID-19 (dated by TCRdb to the early 2020s). Library prep was done by the immunoSEQ multiplex PCR assay. TCRdb re-hosts the immuneACCESS table, in-frame sequences only. Its copies lack some clones; in the studies checked, an unresolved V gene accounts for under half of them, and the cause for the rest is not known. The sample has 240,000 or so clones on record, about nine tenths of them singletons. The ten largest clones take up over 0.85% of the sample. The material sequenced was PBMCs or T cells enriched from blood (not recorded which). The receptors stem from a man aged 45 to 65 who had been exposed to COVID-19.

The chain is built from TRBV18 and TRBJ1-2, with 9 bases fitting TRBD1. CDR1 is KGHSH, CDR2 LQKENI, per germline. This CDR3 region has 15 residues. The junction had 7 bases not matched to a gene; V was cut back by 2 bases and J by 6 bases. CDR3 sequence reads: CASSPVNRGLDGYTF. The CDR3, as DNA: TGTGCCAGCTCACCAGTAAACAGGGGGCTGGATGGCTACACCTTC.

The rearrangement uses TRBV28 and TRBJ1-1; TRBD1 might be the D (6 bases). The V end lost 7 bases, the J end lost 4 bases, and 16 bases lay between the germline ends. CDR3 length: 14 residues. Germline loops: CDR1 MDHEN, CDR2 SYDVKM. CDR3 bases: TGTGCCAGCACCCGTTCGGGAGGGGGCACTGAAGCTTTCTTT. Its translation is CASTRSGGGTEAFF.

The rearrangement joins TRBV6-5 to TRBJ1-6; TRBD1 agrees at 9 bases. The CDR3 totals 16 residues. V gave up 0 bases and J gave up 9 bases; unmatched junction bases: 6. CDR1 and CDR2 from the germline V gene are MNHEY and SVGAGI. The DNA of the CDR3 is TGTGCCAGCAGTTACTCCGGGACAGGGCTAGGTTCACCCCTCCACTTT. Translating it yields CASSYSGTGLGSPLHF.

This clone has a handful of counts. The rearrangement joins TRBV7-6 to TRBJ1-3; tentative D call: TRBD1 (6 bases). The V gene lost 3 bases and the J gene lost 7 bases, with 16 bases spanning the gap. The CDR3 sequence is 15 residues long. CDR1 is SGHVS and CDR2 is FNYEAQ in the germline V gene. The CDR3 loop is CASSFTTGQGNTIYF. The CDR3 coding sequence is TGTGCCAGCAGCTTTACGACGGGACAAGGGAACACCATATATTTT.

The genes are TRBV2 and TRBJ1-6; 7 bases map to TRBD1. With V trimmed by 6 bases and J by 13 bases, 12 bases remained unmatched. CDR3 length: 14 residues. Per germline, CDR1 SNHLY and CDR2 FYNNEI. CDR3: CASSSGQPSFPLHF. The CDR3 DNA is TGTGCCAGCAGCTCGGGACAGCCATCGTTCCCCCTCCACTTT.

This clone has only one observation. The chain has TRBV28 and TRBJ2-7, with 9 nucleotides matching TRBD2. The trim removed 4 bases at V and 2 bases at J, leaving 3 bases unmatched. There are 14 residues in the CDR3. Germline CDR1 reads MDHEN; CDR2 reads SYDVKM. The CDR3 sequence: CASSSAGGPYEQYV. CDR3 coding DNA: TGTGCCAGCAGTTCAGCGGGGGGACCCTACGAGCAGTACGTC.

The V and J genes are TRBV5-1 and TRBJ2-3; TRBD2 matches 7 bases. Germline V gives CDR1 SGHRS, CDR2 YFSETQ. Germline trimming cut 3 bases from V and 4 bases from J; bases unmatched to any gene: 8. The CDR3 is 15 amino acids. The CDR3 nucleotides read TGCGCCAGCAGCTACTCTGGGGGGGTCGCAGATACGCAGTATTTT. Residues: CASSYSGGVADTQYF.

To note about this clone: This clone may be a read error of a much larger clone one base away. This chain connects TRBV7-9 to TRBJ1-1; D gene ambiguous. Trimming took 3 bases from V and 1 from J, leaving 6 bases between them. CDR3 length: 13 residues. CDR1 is SEHNR, CDR2 FQNEAQ, per germline (reference sequence). The CDR3 region is CASSFTANTEAFF. The CDR3 coding sequence is TGTGCCAGCAGCTTTACAGCGAACACTGAAGCTTTCTTT.